Sequencing of this TCR beta chain was carried out in a study of cytomegalovirus exposure and HLA in healthy donors. PCR involved 60 Vbeta and 13 Jbeta primers. Generated by immunoSEQ multiplex PCR, the TCRdb table keeps only in-frame clones and is missing some. The sample has 110,000 to 150,000 clones; roughly three quarters are singletons. This CDR3 is built from 18 residues. Germline lookup yields CDR1 SGHNT and CDR2 YYREEE (reference sequence). Unmatched junction bases numbered 8, after V lost 4 bases and J lost 0 bases. Details on this clone: Its target is not known.

Points from the study as a whole: The authors later linked a missense DCLRE1C variant to TCR beta V- and J-gene trimming.

The V call is TRBV5-4, the J call TRBJ2-6; 9 bases agree with TRBD1. This clonotype was sampled from a man in his late teens or twenties in good health and CMV-seronegative. The sample consisted of PBMCs. The CDR3 DNA follows: TGTGCCAGCAGCCCTACAGGGGGCATCGACTCTGGGGCCAACGTCCTGACTTTC. Encoded protein: CASSPTGGIDSGANVLTF.